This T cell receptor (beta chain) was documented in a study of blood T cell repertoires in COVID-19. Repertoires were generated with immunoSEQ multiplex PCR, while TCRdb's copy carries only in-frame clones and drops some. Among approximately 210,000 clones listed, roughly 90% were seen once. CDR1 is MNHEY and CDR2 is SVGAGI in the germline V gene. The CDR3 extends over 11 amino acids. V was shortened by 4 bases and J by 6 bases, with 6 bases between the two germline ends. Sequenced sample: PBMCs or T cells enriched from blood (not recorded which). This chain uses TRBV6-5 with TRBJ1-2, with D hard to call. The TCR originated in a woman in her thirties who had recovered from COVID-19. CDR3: CASSSPNGYTF. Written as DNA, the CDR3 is TGTGCCAGCAGTTCGCCTAATGGCTACACCTTC.